The 18 T cell receptor beta chains below were found in one sample sequenced in a study of blood T cell repertoires in COVID-19. Assay used: immunoSEQ multiplex PCR; TCRdb lists only in-frame clones, some missing. The table has 250,000 or so clones, 80% to 90% seen once. The source material was PBMCs or T cells enriched from blood (not recorded which). The receptors shown here come from a middle-aged woman who had been exposed to COVID-19.

CDR3: CASSSATGVRSNQPQHF. In DNA form, the CDR3 reads TGTGCCAGCAGTTCAGCGACAGGGGTTCGGAGCAATCAGCCCCAGCATTTT. The chain combines TRBV28 with TRBJ1-5; 8 bases align to TRBD1. Germline V gene data show CDR1 as MDHEN and CDR2 as SYDVKM. CDR3 length: 17 amino acids. The V segment lost 4 bases and the J segment 1 base; nucleotides outside the gene matches: 9.

V usage is TRBV4-3 and J usage is TRBJ2-7, with D possibly being TRBD2 (5 bases). V dropped 4 bases and J dropped 2 bases, with 18 bases sitting between them. This CDR3 is 16 amino acids long. Germline V gene lookup returns CDR1 LGHNA and CDR2 YSLEER. The CDR3 protein is CASSLTSDFGAYEQYF. As DNA, the CDR3 is TGCGCCAGCAGCCTCACCTCGGACTTTGGGGCCTACGAGCAGTACTTC.

The V call is TRBV7-9, the J call TRBJ1-3; D gene unclear. The CDR3 consists of 18 residues. Germline V lookup: CDR1 SEHNR, CDR2 FQNEAQ (reference sequence). V lost 4 bases, J lost 2 bases, and 21 bases lay in between. The CDR3 protein is CASSSKLPRAGAGNTIYF. CDR3 DNA: TGTGCCAGCAGCTCGAAATTGCCGAGGGCTGGTGCTGGAAACACCATATATTTT.

This clone was detected a few times. The gene calls are TRBV19 and TRBJ1-2, with 10 bases identical to TRBD1. The CDR3 covers 17 residues. CDR1 and CDR2 from the germline V gene are LNHDA and SQIVND (reference sequence). The V segment lost 10 bases and the J segment 3 bases; nucleotides outside the gene matches: 17. The CDR3 spells CATPTGTGAAPDYGYTF. The DNA of the CDR3 is TGTGCCACTCCGACCGGGACAGGGGCCGCCCCGGACTATGGCTACACCTTC.

The chain combines TRBV7-3 with TRBJ2-2; D is perhaps TRBD2 (6 bases). The germline V gene has CDR1 SGHTA and CDR2 FQGTGA. The CDR3 runs 16 residues. V was pared by 2 bases and J by 4 bases, with 14 bases between. CDR3 bases: TGTGCCAGCAGCTTACAGGGCGGGGTCGGCACCGGGGAGCTGTTTTTT. The encoded protein is CASSLQGGVGTGELFF.

To note about this clone: A junction end diverges from the germline sequence, so it may reflect a read error. The chain employs TRBV5-1 and TRBJ1-1; 8 nucleotides match TRBD1. The CDR3 spans 17 residues. Germline loops: CDR1 SGHRS, CDR2 YFSETQ. The CDR3 reads CASSTDRVLGLDTEAFF. The CDR3 DNA reads as TGTGCCAGCAGCACGGACAGGGTATTAGGCTTGGACACTGAAGCTTTCTTT.

The chain couples TRBV3-1 (or the pseudogene TRBV3-2) to TRBJ2-3; the D is unclear. Germline CDR1 is LGHDT and CDR2 is YNNKEL (reference sequence). The V end was cut by 10 bases, the J end by 6 bases, with 14 bases between. The CDR3 is 12 residues long. The CDR3 DNA reads as TGTGCCATCTCATCTAACGTTGATACGCAGTATTTT. Protein product: CAISSNVDTQYF.

This chain uses TRBV28 with TRBJ2-5; weak D call: TRBD2 (7 bases). Germline V gene sequence: CDR1 MDHEN, CDR2 SYDVKM. V was clipped by 7 bases and J by 6 bases, with 24 bases between them. The CDR3 loop spans 16 amino acids. The CDR3 nucleotides read TGTGCCAGCAACCCCGTAGGGGGGGGGCCGTCAAAGACCCAGTACTTC. Its translation is CASNPVGGGPSKTQYF.

V and J are TRBV7-3 and TRBJ2-6; 10 bases are a match to TRBD1. The J segment lost 0 bases and the V segment lost 4 bases, leaving 6 bases of the junction unmatched. The CDR3 spans 18 residues. The germline CDR1 and CDR2 sequences are SGHTA and FQGTGA. The CDR3 loop reads CASSSLGQGFSGANVLTF. DNA of the CDR3: TGTGCCAGCAGCTCCCTGGGACAGGGGTTCTCTGGGGCCAACGTCCTGACTTTC.

This clone was counted only a few times. The CDR3 DNA reads TGTGCCAGCAGCTCAGGGGGCGAGAGCACAGATACGCAGTATTTT. This codes for CASSSGGESTDTQYF. The gene calls are TRBV5-6 and TRBJ2-3; TRBD1 matches at 8 bases. Germline values: CDR1 SGHDT, CDR2 YYEEEE. J was trimmed by 0 bases and V by 3 bases; bases with no gene match: 3. The CDR3 contains 15 residues. Using reference TRBV5-6 and TRBJ2-3 for the parts outside the CDR3, the full variable domain is DAGVTQSPTHLIKTRGQQVTLRCSPKSGHDTVSWYQQALGQGPQFIFQYYEEEERQRGNFPDRFSGHQFPNYSSELNVNALLLGDSALYLCASSSGGESTDTQYFGPGTRLTVL.

The rearrangement uses TRBV6-5 and TRBJ2-1; D is possibly TRBD2 (6 bases). This CDR3 spans 15 amino acids. V was shortened by 2 bases and J by 4 bases, with 12 bases between the two germline ends. CDR1 MNHEY and CDR2 SVGAGI come from the germline V gene. The CDR3 bases are TGTGCCAGCAGTTACACCTCCGGGACTTACAATGAGCAGTTCTTC. Translating it yields CASSYTSGTYNEQFF.

V is TRBV7-8 and J is TRBJ1-2; D ambiguous. Germline V gives CDR1 SGHVS, CDR2 FQNEAQ. Trimming pared 1 base from V and 3 bases from J, leaving 9 bases between. This CDR3 spans 14 amino acids. The CDR3 reads CASSLDREYYGYTF. CDR3 DNA: TGTGCCAGCAGCTTAGATCGGGAATACTATGGCTACACCTTC. The complete variable domain, with remaining parts taken from reference TRBV7-8 and TRBJ1-2, reads GAGVSQSPRYKVAKRGQDVALRCDPISGHVSLFWYQQALGQGPEFLTYFQNEAQLDKSGLPSDRFFAERPEGSVSTLKIQRTQQEDSAVYLCASSLDREYYGYTFGSGTRLTVV.

This chain uses TRBV4-1 with TRBJ2-7; TRBD1 matches at 7 bases. This CDR3 has 14 amino acids. J was trimmed by 4 bases and V by 2 bases; bases with no gene match: 5. Germline CDR1 and CDR2: MGHRA and YSYEKL. The CDR3 is CASSQIPGQYEQYF. CDR3 sequence (DNA): TGCGCCAGCAGCCAAATCCCGGGACAGTACGAGCAGTACTTC.

The chain carries TRBV3-1 (or the pseudogene TRBV3-2) and TRBJ2-2, with TRBD2 matching over 8 bases. Germline CDR1 reads LGHDT; CDR2 reads YNNKEL (reference sequence). V was clipped by 4 bases and J by 6 bases; unmatched bases: 7. The CDR3 is 15 residues long. DNA for the CDR3: TGTGCCAGCAGCCCTATACTAGCGGTCGCCGGGGAGCTGTTTTTT. Protein product: CASSPILAVAGELFF.

This chain uses TRBV9 with TRBJ2-7, with 9 bases matching TRBD2. Germline V gene lookup returns CDR1 SGDLS and CDR2 YYNGEE. The CDR3 sequence is 16 residues long. J was trimmed by 2 bases and V by 0 bases; bases with no gene match: 6. CDR3 coding DNA: TGTGCCAGCAGCGTAGTGGAAACTAGCGGGCCCTACGAGCAGTACTTC. The encoded protein is CASSVVETSGPYEQYF.

This rearrangement joins TRBV7-6 to TRBJ1-1, with D tentatively TRBD1 (6 bases). The V and J ends lost 5 bases and 4 bases respectively, with 26 bases between them. Germline V lookup: CDR1 SGHVS, CDR2 FNYEAQ. The CDR3 length is 18 residues. The CDR3 loop is CASSPRRIYQGFSTEAFF. The CDR3 bases are TGTGCCAGCAGCCCGCGCCGAATATATCAGGGGTTCTCCACTGAAGCTTTCTTT.

This clone is a singleton in its sample. The gene calls are TRBV9 and TRBJ1-1, with no clear D. Between the trimmed V and J ends, which lost 4 bases and 0 bases, there was a span of 13 bases. The CDR3 sequence is 15 residues long. Germline V lookup: CDR1 SGDLS, CDR2 YYNGEE. The CDR3 nucleotides are TGTGCCAGCAGCCTCCCCCCGGCGGTGAACACTGAAGCTTTCTTT. Protein sequence: CASSLPPAVNTEAFF.

A word on this clone: Relative to the germline gene, one junction end is altered; a read error may explain this. The chain links TRBV5-1 to TRBJ2-1, with TRBD2 matching 7 bases. This CDR3 contains 15 residues. Germline-derived CDR1 and CDR2 are SGHRS and YFSETQ. CDR3 DNA sequence: TGTGCCAGCAGCCCCCCCTCCGGGGGGTTCAGTGAGCAGTTCTTC. This sequence encodes CASSPPSGGFSEQFF.